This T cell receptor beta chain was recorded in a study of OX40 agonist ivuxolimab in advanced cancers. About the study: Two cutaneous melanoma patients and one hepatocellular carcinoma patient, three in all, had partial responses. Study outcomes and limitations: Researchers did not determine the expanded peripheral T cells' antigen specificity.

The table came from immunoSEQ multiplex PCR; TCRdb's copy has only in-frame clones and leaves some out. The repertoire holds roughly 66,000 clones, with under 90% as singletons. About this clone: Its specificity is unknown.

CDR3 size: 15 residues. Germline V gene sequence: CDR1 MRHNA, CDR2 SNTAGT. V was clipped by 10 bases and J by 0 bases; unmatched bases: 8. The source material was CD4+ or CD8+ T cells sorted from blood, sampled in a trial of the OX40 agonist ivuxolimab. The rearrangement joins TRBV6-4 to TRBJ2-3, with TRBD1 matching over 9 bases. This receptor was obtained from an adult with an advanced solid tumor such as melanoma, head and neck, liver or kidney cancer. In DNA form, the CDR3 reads TGTGCCACCAAAGGGGACAGGGCGAGCACAGATACGCAGTATTTT. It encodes CATKGDRASTDTQYF.